This TCR beta chain was retrieved from a study of shared clonotypes between healthy human individuals. Overall study context: The study used three CD4 naive, three CD4 memory, two CD8 naive and one CD8 memory plate per donor. General study findings and limits: Larger estimated richness was generally seen in naive subsets than in memory subsets.

With V trimmed by 3 bases and J by 0 bases, 8 bases remained unmatched. This CDR3 comprises 16 residues. Germline V CDR1 and CDR2: KGHSH, LQKENI. Caucasian adults living in Nashville, Tennessee, provided all samples. As concerns this clone: Its antigen is not known.

Sequencing was performed with immunoSEQ multiplex PCR; in TCRdb, only in-frame clones are kept and a portion is missing. The table records around 2,000,000 clones, 95% of them present only once. What was sequenced was naive CD4+ T cells sorted from blood. As for subset: CD45RA+ positively selected. The chain recombines TRBV18 with TRBJ2-7; 7 bases align to TRBD1. This clonotype originated in a man aged 18 to 30 in good health. The CDR3 sequence: CASSPKRDRLSYEQYF. The CDR3 DNA sequence: TGTGCCAGCTCACCTAAAAGGGACAGACTCTCCTACGAGCAGTACTTC.